These 15 T cell receptor beta chains were sequenced from one sample in a study of blood T cell repertoires in COVID-19. Only in-frame clones appear in the TCRdb table, and some are missing; sequencing was by immunoSEQ multiplex PCR. The sample lists around 93,000 clones, 75% to 90% occurring once. Sequenced: peripheral blood. These receptor sequences come from a man at least 80 years old with acute or convalescent COVID-19.

V usage is TRBV12-3 or TRBV12-4 and J usage is TRBJ1-2; D is undetermined. V was shortened by 4 bases and J by 7 bases, with 13 bases between the two germline ends. The CDR3 covers 13 residues. The CDR3 region is CASSYRAGVGYTF. The CDR3 DNA reads as TGTGCCAGCAGTTACCGGGCCGGGGTTGGCTACACCTTC.

The J gene is TRBJ1-1, the V gene TRBV7-2; D is ambiguous. Trimming stripped 4 bases from V and 6 bases from J, with 15 bases between. The CDR3 is 14 amino acids. Germline V gives CDR1 SGHTA, CDR2 FQGNSA. The CDR3 protein is CASSSVGEEAEAFF. CDR3 coding DNA: TGTGCCAGCAGCTCCGTCGGTGAGGAGGCTGAAGCTTTCTTT.

This chain links TRBV29-1 with TRBJ2-1; 7 bases fit TRBD1. The CDR3 totals 14 residues. Germline CDR1 reads SQVTM; CDR2 reads ANQGSEA. V dropped 0 bases and J dropped 4; count of bases not matched to a gene: 3. CDR3 nucleotide sequence: TGCAGCGTTGAAGAGACAGGGACATACAATGAGCAGTTCTTC. Protein product: CSVEETGTYNEQFF.

V is TRBV19 and J is TRBJ2-4, with 11 nucleotides matching TRBD1. The V segment lost 4 bases and the J segment 2 bases; nucleotides outside the gene matches: 1. The CDR3 contains 15 residues. Germline V gene lookup returns CDR1 LNHDA and CDR2 SQIVND (reference sequence). CDR3: CASSRTGGPKNIQYF. In DNA form, the CDR3 reads TGTGCCAGTAGTAGGACAGGGGGCCCCAAAAACATTCAGTACTTC.

The rearrangement uses TRBV6-5 and TRBJ1-5; TRBD1 matches 8 bases. Losses at the gene ends were 0 bases for V and 7 bases for J; bases not matched to a gene: 5. CDR3 length equals 15 residues. Germline loops: CDR1 MNHEY, CDR2 SVGAGI. The CDR3 nucleotides are TGTGCCAGCAGTTACTCTCGGACAGGGAGCCAGCCCCAGCATTTT. This codes for CASSYSRTGSQPQHF.

The chain links TRBV5-1 to TRBJ2-3, with 7 positions matching TRBD1. Trimming cost V 0 bases and J 6 bases; bases outside gene matches: 16. Germline values: CDR1 SGHRS, CDR2 YFSETQ. The CDR3 covers 18 residues. The DNA for the CDR3 is TGCGCCAGCAGCTTGGAGACAGGGAGCCCTAGGAGGACGGATACGCAGTATTTT. Protein: CASSLETGSPRRTDTQYF.

J is TRBJ1-1 and V is TRBV29-1; weak D call: TRBD1 (6 bases). The CDR3 length is 14 residues. The germline gives CDR1 SQVTM, CDR2 ANQGSEA. The chain's CDR3 is CSYGQTQGNTEAFF. For the CDR3, the DNA is TGCAGTTATGGACAGACGCAGGGGAACACTGAAGCTTTCTTT.

The chain joins TRBV7-8 to TRBJ2-1; 9 bases fit TRBD2. CDR1 is SGHVS and CDR2 is FQNEAQ in the germline V gene. The trim removed 0 bases at V and 8 bases at J, leaving 8 bases unmatched. The CDR3 contains 16 residues. CDR3: CASSLAGGRVPDEQFF. CDR3 in DNA: TGTGCCAGCAGCTTAGCGGGCGGGAGGGTCCCGGATGAGCAGTTCTTC.

V is TRBV14 and J is TRBJ1-1; D not resolved. V was cut by 4 bases and J by 4 bases, with 16 bases left in between. This CDR3 has 15 residues. Germline CDR1 reads SGHDN; CDR2 reads FVKESK. DNA of the CDR3: TGTGCCAGCAGCCCCCTTATAGGGAGGACCACTGAAGCTTTCTTT. Translation: CASSPLIGRTTEAFF.

The chain carries TRBV11-1 and TRBJ2-1; 11 bases line up with TRBD2. Germline values: CDR1 SGHAT, CDR2 FQDESV (reference sequence). This CDR3 has 15 amino acids. V gave up 1 base and J gave up 9 bases; unmatched junction bases: 5. CDR3 protein: CASSLDSGGAVEQFF. The CDR3 DNA reads as TGTGCCAGCAGCTTAGATAGCGGGGGGGCCGTTGAGCAGTTCTTC.

The chain recombines TRBV13 with TRBJ1-1; 9 bases agree with TRBD1. Germline CDR1 is PRHDT and CDR2 is FYEKMQ (reference sequence). The junction had 4 bases not matched to a gene; V was cut back by 5 bases and J by 0 bases. CDR3 length: 15 residues. The CDR3 region has the DNA TGTGCCAGCAGCAAAGGACAGGGGTTGAACACTGAAGCTTTCTTT. It encodes CASSKGQGLNTEAFF.

This clone was detected once. V and J are TRBV7-9 and TRBJ2-3; D is possibly TRBD1 (5 bases). Deletions cut 6 bases from V and 4 bases from J, with 11 bases between. Germline CDR1 and CDR2: SEHNR and FQNEAQ (reference sequence). There are 13 residues in the CDR3. CDR3 sequence (DNA): TGTGCCAGCAGGGTACCAGGGCCAGATACGCAGTATTTT. The encoded protein is CASRVPGPDTQYF.

The chain couples TRBV7-3 to TRBJ2-5; TRBD2 matches 10 bases. The CDR3 has 15 residues. Per germline, CDR1 SGHTA and CDR2 FQGTGA. J was trimmed by 4 bases and V by 4 bases; bases with no gene match: 6. CDR3 DNA: TGTGCCAGCAGCTCTAGCGGGAGAGAGGGAGAGACCCAGTACTTC. Its translation: CASSSSGREGETQYF.

The chain links TRBV7-2 to TRBJ2-1, with D perhaps matching TRBD2 (6 bases). CDR1 SGHTA and CDR2 FQGNSA come from the germline V gene. The CDR3 spans 16 residues. V lost 2 bases and J 1 base, leaving 12 bases between the germline ends. The CDR3 loop reads CASSLPRDWSYNEQFF. In nucleotides, the CDR3 is TGTGCCAGCAGCTTACCCCGGGACTGGTCCTACAATGAGCAGTTCTTC.

V usage is TRBV4-3 and J usage is TRBJ1-4; no clear D gene. Trimming left V 2 bases short and J 4 bases short, with 11 bases between. Germline values: CDR1 LGHNA, CDR2 YSLEER. The CDR3 extends over 15 amino acids. CDR3 residues: CASSQSFLSNEKLFF. CDR3 sequence (DNA): TGCGCCAGCAGCCAATCTTTTCTTAGTAATGAAAAACTGTTTTTT.